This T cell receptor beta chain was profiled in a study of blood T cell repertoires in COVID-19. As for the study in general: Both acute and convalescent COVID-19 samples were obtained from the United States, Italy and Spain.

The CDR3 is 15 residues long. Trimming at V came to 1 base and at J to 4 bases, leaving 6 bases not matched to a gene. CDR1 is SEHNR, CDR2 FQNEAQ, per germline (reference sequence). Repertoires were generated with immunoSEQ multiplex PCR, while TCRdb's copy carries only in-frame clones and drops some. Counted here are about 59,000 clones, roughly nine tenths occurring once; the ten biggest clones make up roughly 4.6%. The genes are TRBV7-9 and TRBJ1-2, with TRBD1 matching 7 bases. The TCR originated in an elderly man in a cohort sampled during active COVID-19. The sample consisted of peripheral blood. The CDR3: CASSLGGGISYGYTF. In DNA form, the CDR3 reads TGTGCCAGCAGCTTAGGAGGGGGCATAAGCTATGGCTACACCTTC.